This T cell receptor (beta chain) was retrieved from a study of shared clonotypes between healthy human individuals. On the study more broadly: Plates per donor: three CD4 naive, three CD4 memory, two CD8 naive, one CD8 memory.

Notes on the study in general: The naive CD4 repertoires of a handful of donors were compared, and approximately 4.7% of clonotypes were shared. Compared with clonotypes that all four donors shared, non-shared clonotypes had lower generation probabilities.

Of note for this clone: What it recognizes is unknown.

The germline gives CDR1 MNHEY, CDR2 SMNVEV (reference sequence). The CDR3 covers 13 residues. V lost 2 bases and J 8 bases, leaving 12 bases between the germline ends. Naivety among CD8 cells was defined by CD45RO negativity and positive CCR7 selection, thereby excluding terminally differentiated effector memory CD45RA+ cells. Data came from immunoSEQ multiplex PCR; TCRdb stores just in-frame clones and leaves some out. The data hold approximately 740,000 clones, with 80% to 95% observed a single time. The origin of this receptor is a man under 40 in good health. The specimen was naive CD8+ T cells sorted from blood. The chain has TRBV27 and TRBJ1-2; D call uncertain. The CDR3 reads CASSLREVGGYTF. The CDR3 DNA is TGTGCCAGCAGTTTAAGGGAGGTGGGGGGCTACACCTTC.